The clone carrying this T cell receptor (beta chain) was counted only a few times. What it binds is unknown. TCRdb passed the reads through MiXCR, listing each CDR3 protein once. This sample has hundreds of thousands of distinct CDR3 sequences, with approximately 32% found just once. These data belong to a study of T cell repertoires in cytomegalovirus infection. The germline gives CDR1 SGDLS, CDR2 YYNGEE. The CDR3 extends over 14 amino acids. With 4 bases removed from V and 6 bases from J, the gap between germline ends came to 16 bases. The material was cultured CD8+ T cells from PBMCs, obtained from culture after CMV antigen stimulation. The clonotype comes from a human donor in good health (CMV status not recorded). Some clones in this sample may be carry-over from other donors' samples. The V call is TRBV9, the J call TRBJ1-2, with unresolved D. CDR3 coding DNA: TGTGCCAGCAGCCCCCCGCGGGGAGGCGATGGCTACACCTTC. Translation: CASSPPRGGDGYTF.